This T cell receptor (beta chain) was recovered during a study of T-cell memory formation after mild COVID-19 (dated by TCRdb to 2020 to 2022). In the study overall: TCR sequence clusters from the two donors were largely donor specific. In a couple of donors, T-cell clones that expanded and contracted after mild COVID-19 were tracked by sequencing TCRalpha and TCRbeta repertoires over time. Two young, previously healthy adult volunteers made up the cohort, one male and one female.

As for this clonotype: It has no known antigen specificity. No base qualities exist here, and no much larger clone lies one base off it.

The investigation overall reported the following: The study covered only a couple of mild cases, and larger cohorts including severe cases with pre-infection samples were considered necessary. Contracting CD4+ clones appeared mostly in the CM and EM memory subsets, whereas CD8+ clones were enriched in EMRA. SARS-CoV-2 specificity of the second-wave clones peaking on day 37 was not confirmed. Clones contracting from day 15 to 85 had balanced CD4/CD8 phenotypes, while a second wave expanding from day 15 to 37 was biased towards CD4+. The detection of some responding clones in pre-infection memory suggests that pre-existing cross-reactive memory T cells joined the SARS-CoV-2 response.

PBMCs were isolated by Ficoll-Paque density gradient centrifugation. The CDR3 goes from the cysteine to the phenylalanine over 16 residues. Only CDR3 DNA is held: 48 bases, read in frame from base 1. CDR1 and CDR2 are read off the germline V gene as SGHTA and FQGNSA. Unmatched junction bases come to 11, with V trimmed by 4 bases and J by 5 bases. Reads for this sample came from an Illumina NovaSeq 6000. TCRalpha and TCRbeta cDNA libraries were constructed by 5'RACE with constant-segment primers, with sample barcodes and unique molecular identifiers being introduced. RNA was extracted from every sample with Trizol reagent. Libraries were amplified in two PCR steps, with a second sample barcode and Illumina TruSeq adapters added in the second step. The libraries were sequenced on an Illumina NovaSeq using 2 x 150 bp paired-end reads. Per the original workflow: The reads were demultiplexed and collapsed into UMI-guided consensus sequences using migec v1.2.7. Using mixcr v2.1.11, the UMI consensuses were aligned to TRA and TRB V and J templates and assembled into clonotypes. A clonotype was counted as expanded or contracted only when both edgeR and NoisET called the clonotype significant, with the noise models trained on biological replicates. For edgeR calls, the thresholds were a false discovery rate-adjusted p below 0.01 and a log2 fold-change of 1. PCA with hierarchical clustering of max-normalized trajectories of the 1000 most abundant clonotypes was used as exploratory dynamics analysis. The CD4 or CD8 phenotype of responding clones was assigned using the separately sequenced CD4+ and CD8+ repertoires. TCRdb trimmed public reads at Q25 via fastp, called clones via MiXCR and kept in-frame beta chains. Under each unique CDR3 protein, matching rows form one entry showing the most common genes and DNA. TCRdb's processing, not the authors', yielded these V and J calls. For this sample the table gives hundreds of thousands of distinct CDR3 sequences, of which about 20% were detected only once. Approximately 8.4% of the sample lies in the top ten.

This TCR was sampled from an adult woman who had mild COVID-19 (a few samples of this study predate the infection). The sample titles of this study are shuffled in the database, so cell type and time point are left out; the donor was told from shared clones. The sequence links TRBV7-2 to TRBJ2-7; TRBD2 aligns with 10 central bases. The sequenced material came from PBMCs or a T cell subset sorted from them (not recorded which). The sequenced DNA is TGTGCCAGCAGCTCCTCTACTAGCGGGACTCTCCACGAGCAGTACTTC. It translates as CASSSSTSGTLHEQYF.